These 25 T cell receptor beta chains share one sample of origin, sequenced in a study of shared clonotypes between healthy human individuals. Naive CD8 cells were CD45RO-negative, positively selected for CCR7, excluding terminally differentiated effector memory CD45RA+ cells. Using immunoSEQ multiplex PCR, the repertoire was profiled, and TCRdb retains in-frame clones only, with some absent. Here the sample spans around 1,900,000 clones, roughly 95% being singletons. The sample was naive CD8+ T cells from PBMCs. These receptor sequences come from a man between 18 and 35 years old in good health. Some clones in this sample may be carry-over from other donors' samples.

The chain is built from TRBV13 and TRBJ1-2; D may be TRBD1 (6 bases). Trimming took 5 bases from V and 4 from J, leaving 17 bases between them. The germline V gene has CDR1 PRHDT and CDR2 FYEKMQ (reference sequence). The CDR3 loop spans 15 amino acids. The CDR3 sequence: CASSGWDKALYGYTF. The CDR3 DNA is TGTGCCAGCAGCGGGTGGGACAAAGCCCTCTATGGCTACACCTTC.

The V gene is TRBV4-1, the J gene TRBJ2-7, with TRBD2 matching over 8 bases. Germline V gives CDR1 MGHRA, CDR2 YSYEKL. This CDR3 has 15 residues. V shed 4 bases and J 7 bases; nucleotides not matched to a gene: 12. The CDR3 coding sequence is TGCGCCAGCAGCCGCCACCAGCGGGAGACGGGAGAGCAGTACTTC. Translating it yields CASSRHQRETGEQYF.

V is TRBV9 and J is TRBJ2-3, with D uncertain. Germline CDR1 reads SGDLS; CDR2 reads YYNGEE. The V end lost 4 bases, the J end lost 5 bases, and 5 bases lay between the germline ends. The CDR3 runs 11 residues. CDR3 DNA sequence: TGTGCCAGCAGCTCCCGAGATACGCAGTATTTT. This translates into CASSSRDTQYF. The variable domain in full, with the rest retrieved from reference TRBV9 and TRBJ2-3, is DSGVTQTPKHLITATGQRVTLRCSPRSGDLSVYWYQQSLDQGLQFLIQYYNGEERAKGNILERFSAQQFPDLHSELNLSSLELGDSALYFCASSSRDTQYFGPGTRLTVL.

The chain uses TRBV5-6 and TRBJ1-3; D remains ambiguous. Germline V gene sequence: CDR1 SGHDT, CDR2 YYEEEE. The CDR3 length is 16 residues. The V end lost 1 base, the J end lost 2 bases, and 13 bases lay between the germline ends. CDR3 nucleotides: TGTGCCAGCAGCTTGTCGGGGTCGGGCCCTGGAAACACCATATATTTT. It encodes CASSLSGSGPGNTIYF.

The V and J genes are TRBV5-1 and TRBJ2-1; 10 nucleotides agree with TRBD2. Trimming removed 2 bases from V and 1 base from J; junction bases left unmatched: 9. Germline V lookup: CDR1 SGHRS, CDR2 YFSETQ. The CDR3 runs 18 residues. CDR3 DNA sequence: TGCGCCAGCAGCTTAGGGGGTACTAGCGGGATTTCCTACAATGAGCAGTTCTTC. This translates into CASSLGGTSGISYNEQFF.

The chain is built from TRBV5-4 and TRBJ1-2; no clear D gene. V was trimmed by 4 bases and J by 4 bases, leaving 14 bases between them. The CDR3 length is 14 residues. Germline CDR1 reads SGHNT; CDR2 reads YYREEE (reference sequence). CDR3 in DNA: TGTGCCAGCAGCCTGGACTTGGGAGGCTATGGCTACACCTTC. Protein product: CASSLDLGGYGYTF.

Here the CDR3 DNA reads TGTGCCAGCAGCGCATCAGGGGGTAGAGGTGAAAAACTGTTTTTT. As protein: CASSASGGRGEKLFF. This chain uses TRBV9 with TRBJ1-4; 7 bases match TRBD1. CDR1 SGDLS and CDR2 YYNGEE come from the germline V gene. The CDR3 runs 15 residues. With 3 bases clipped from V and 7 bases from J, the junction kept 9 bases outside the gene matches.

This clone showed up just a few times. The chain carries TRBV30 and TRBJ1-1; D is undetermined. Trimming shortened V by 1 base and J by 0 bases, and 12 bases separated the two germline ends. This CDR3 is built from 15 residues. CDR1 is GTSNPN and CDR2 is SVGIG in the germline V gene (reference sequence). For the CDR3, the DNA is TGTGCCTGGAGTGAGGCAGGCGTAATGAACACTGAAGCTTTCTTT. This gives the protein CAWSEAGVMNTEAFF.

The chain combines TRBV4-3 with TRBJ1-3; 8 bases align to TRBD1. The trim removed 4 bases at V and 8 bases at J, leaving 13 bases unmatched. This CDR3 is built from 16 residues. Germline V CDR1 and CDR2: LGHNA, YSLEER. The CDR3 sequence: CASSPRVGRGQDTIYF. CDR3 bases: TGCGCCAGCAGCCCCCGGGTGGGCAGGGGGCAGGACACCATATATTTT.

The CDR3 sequence is CASSSLLDGYEQYF. The CDR3 DNA reads as TGTGCCAGCAGCTCTTTACTGGACGGCTACGAGCAGTACTTC. This chain links TRBV7-9 with TRBJ2-7, with unresolved D. V was pared by 4 bases and J by 3 bases, with 13 bases between. This CDR3 spans 14 amino acids. The germline V gene has CDR1 SEHNR and CDR2 FQNEAQ (reference sequence).

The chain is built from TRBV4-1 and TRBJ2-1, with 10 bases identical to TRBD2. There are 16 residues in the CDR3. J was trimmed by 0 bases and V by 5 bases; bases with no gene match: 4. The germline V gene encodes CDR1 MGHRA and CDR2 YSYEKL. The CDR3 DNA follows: TGCGCCAGCAGCGGACCTAGCGGGAGCTCCTACAATGAGCAGTTCTTC. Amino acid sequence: CASSGPSGSSYNEQFF.

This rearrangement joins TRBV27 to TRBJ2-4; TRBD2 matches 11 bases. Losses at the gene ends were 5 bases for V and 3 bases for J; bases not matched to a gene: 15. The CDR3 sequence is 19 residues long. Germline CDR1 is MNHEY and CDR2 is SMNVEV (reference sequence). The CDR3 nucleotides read TGTGCCAGCAGTCCCATAGCGGGAGGGCCTTGGGGTGGCAAAAACATTCAGTACTTC. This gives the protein CASSPIAGGPWGGKNIQYF.

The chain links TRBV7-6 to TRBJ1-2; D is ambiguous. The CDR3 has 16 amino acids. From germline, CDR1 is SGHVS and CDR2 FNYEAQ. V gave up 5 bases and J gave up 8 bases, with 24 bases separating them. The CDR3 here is CASSPTLTIGFIGYTF. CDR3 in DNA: TGTGCCAGCAGCCCCACCCTGACAATTGGATTTATAGGCTACACCTTC.

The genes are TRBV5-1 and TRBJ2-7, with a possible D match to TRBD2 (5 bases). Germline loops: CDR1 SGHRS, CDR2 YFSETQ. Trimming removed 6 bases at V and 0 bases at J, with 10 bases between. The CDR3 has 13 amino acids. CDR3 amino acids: CASTPGYSYEQYF. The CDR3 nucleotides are TGCGCCAGCACCCCGGGATACTCCTACGAGCAGTACTTC.

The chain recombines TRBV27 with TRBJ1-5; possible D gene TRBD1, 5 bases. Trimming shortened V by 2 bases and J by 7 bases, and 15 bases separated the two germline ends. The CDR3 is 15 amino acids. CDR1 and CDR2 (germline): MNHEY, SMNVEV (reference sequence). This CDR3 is CASSLGEPGWQPQHF. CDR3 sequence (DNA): TGTGCCAGCAGTTTAGGCGAGCCAGGGTGGCAGCCCCAGCATTTT.

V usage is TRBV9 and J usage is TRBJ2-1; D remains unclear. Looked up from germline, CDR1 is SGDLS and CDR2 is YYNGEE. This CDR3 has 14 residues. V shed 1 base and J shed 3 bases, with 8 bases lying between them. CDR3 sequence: CASSVNLGYNEQFF. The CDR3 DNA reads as TGTGCCAGCAGCGTAAACCTCGGCTACAATGAGCAGTTCTTC.

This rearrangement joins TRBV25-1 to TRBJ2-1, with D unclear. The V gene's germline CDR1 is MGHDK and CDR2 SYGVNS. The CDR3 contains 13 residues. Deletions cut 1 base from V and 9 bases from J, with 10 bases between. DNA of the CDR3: TGTGCCAGCAGTGAATCGGCCATGGGTGAGCAGTTCTTC. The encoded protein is CASSESAMGEQFF. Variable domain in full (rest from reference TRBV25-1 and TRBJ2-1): EADIYQTPRYLVIGTGKKITLECSQTMGHDKMYWYQQDPGMELHLIHYSYGVNSTEKGDLSSESTVSRIRTEHFPLTLESARPSHTSQYLCASSESAMGEQFFGPGTRLTVL.

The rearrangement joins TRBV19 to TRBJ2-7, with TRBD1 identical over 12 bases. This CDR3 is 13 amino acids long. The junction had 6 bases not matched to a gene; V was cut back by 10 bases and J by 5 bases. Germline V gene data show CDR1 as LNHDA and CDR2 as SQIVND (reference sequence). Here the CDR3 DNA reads TGTGCCACCTGGGACAGGGGGCGGAACGAGCAGTACTTC. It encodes CATWDRGRNEQYF.

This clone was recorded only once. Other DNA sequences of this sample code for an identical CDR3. CDR3 coding DNA: TGTGCCAGCAGCGTAGGAGTCAGCTCCTACGAGCAGTACTTC. The encoded protein is CASSVGVSSYEQYF. The J gene is TRBJ2-7, the V gene TRBV9; D is ambiguous. This CDR3 comprises 14 residues. Germline V CDR1 and CDR2: SGDLS, YYNGEE. V was clipped by 0 bases and J by 0 bases, with 7 bases between them.

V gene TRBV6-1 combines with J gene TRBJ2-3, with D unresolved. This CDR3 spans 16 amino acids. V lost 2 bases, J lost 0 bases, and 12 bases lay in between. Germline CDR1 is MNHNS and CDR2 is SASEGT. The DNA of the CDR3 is TGTGCCAGCAGTGAACTTGAACAGTCTAGCACAGATACGCAGTATTTT. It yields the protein CASSELEQSSTDTQYF.

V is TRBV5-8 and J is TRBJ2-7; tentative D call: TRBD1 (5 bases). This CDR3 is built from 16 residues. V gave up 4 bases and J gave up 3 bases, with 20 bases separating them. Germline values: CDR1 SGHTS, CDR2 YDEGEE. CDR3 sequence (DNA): TGTGCCAGCAGCCCTATCGGACACGCAGGCAACTACGAGCAGTACTTC. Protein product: CASSPIGHAGNYEQYF.

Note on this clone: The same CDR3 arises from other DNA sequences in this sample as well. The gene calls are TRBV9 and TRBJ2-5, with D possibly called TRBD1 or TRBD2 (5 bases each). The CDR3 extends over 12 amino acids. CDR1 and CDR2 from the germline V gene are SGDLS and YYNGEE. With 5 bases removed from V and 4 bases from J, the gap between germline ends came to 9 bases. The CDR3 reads CASSAGGETQYF. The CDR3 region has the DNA TGTGCCAGCAGTGCTGGGGGAGAGACCCAGTACTTC.

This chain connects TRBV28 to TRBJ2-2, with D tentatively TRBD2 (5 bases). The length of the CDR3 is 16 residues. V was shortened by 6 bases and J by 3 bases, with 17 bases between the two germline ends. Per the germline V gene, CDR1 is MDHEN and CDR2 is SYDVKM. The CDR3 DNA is TGTGCCAGCAGCCGCGACCCTAGCAGCTACACCGGGGAGCTGTTTTTT. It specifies CASSRDPSSYTGELFF.

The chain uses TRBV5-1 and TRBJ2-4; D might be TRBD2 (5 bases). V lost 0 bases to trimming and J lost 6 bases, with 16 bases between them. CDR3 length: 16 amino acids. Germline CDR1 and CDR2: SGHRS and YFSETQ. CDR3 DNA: TGCGCCAGCAGCTTGGACCCCCGGGATCCAAGAAACATTCAGTACTTC. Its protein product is CASSLDPRDPRNIQYF.

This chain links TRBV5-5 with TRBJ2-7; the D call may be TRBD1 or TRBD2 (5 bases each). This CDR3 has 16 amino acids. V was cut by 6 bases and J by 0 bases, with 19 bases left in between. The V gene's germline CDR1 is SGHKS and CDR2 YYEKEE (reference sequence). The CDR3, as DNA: TGTGCCAGCACCTGGGAGCCAGGGACCACCTCCTACGAGCAGTACTTC. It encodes CASTWEPGTTSYEQYF. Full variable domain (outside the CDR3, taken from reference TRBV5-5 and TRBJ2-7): DAGVTQSPTHLIKTRGQQVTLRCSPISGHKSVSWYQQVLGQGPQFIFQYYEKEERGRGNFPDRFSARQFPNYSSELNVNALLLGDSALYLCASTWEPGTTSYEQYFGPGTRLTVT.